The 21 T cell receptor beta chains reported below all come from one sample, sequenced in a study of cytotoxic CD8 clonotypes in ibrutinib-treated CLL. Method: immunoSEQ multiplex PCR; TCRdb's copy keeps in-frame clones and lacks some. The data show approximately 70,000 clones, with 65% to 85% seen just once and more than 7.5% held by the top ten. The sample here was PBMCs, taken at disease progression, from a patient treated with ibrutinib. The receptors derive from a human donor with chronic lymphocytic leukemia.

The chain links TRBV18 to TRBJ2-7, with D perhaps matching TRBD1 (6 bases). Germline loops: CDR1 KGHSH, CDR2 LQKENI. The V end was cut by 4 bases, the J end by 3 bases, with 10 bases between. CDR3 length equals 13 residues. DNA for the CDR3: TGTGCCAGCTCACAACAGGGATTCTACGAGCAGTACTTC. It encodes CASSQQGFYEQYF.

V usage is TRBV9 and J usage is TRBJ2-7; D gene uncertain. Germline V lookup: CDR1 SGDLS, CDR2 YYNGEE. V dropped 2 bases and J dropped 5 bases, with 11 bases sitting between them. The CDR3 covers 13 residues. This CDR3 is CASSVAGFHEQYF. The CDR3 DNA follows: TGTGCCAGCAGCGTCGCAGGATTCCACGAGCAGTACTTC.

The chain recombines TRBV27 with TRBJ2-1, with 7 positions matching TRBD2. With 3 bases clipped from V and 7 bases from J, the junction kept 3 bases outside the gene matches. The CDR3 length is 13 residues. In germline, CDR1 is MNHEY, CDR2 SMNVEV (reference sequence). Written as DNA, the CDR3 is TGTGCCAGCAGTTTCGGACTAGTGAATGAGCAGTTCTTC. Translated, it gives CASSFGLVNEQFF.

Only a few counts were recorded for this clone. V and J are TRBV19 and TRBJ1-1; D not resolved. There are 13 residues in the CDR3. In germline, CDR1 is LNHDA, CDR2 SQIVND (reference sequence). V lost 9 bases, J lost 6 bases, and 17 bases lay in between. The CDR3 loop is CASKTPEIPEAFF. DNA of the CDR3: TGTGCCAGCAAGACACCGGAGATCCCTGAAGCTTTCTTT.

The chain carries TRBV6-1 and TRBJ1-6, with D unresolved. Germline-derived CDR1 and CDR2 are MNHNS and SASEGT. The CDR3 has 11 amino acids. V dropped 4 bases and J dropped 10 bases, with 5 bases sitting between them. For the CDR3, the DNA is TGTGCCAGCAGTGGACAATCACCCCTCCACTTT. Amino acids: CASSGQSPLHF.

The chain links TRBV10-3 to TRBJ1-1, with D perhaps TRBD1 (6 bases). Per germline, CDR1 ENHRY and CDR2 SYGVKD. CDR3 size: 12 residues. V was cut by 7 bases and J by 3 bases, with 9 bases left in between. The CDR3 bases are TGTGCCATCATGAGGGGGGACACTGAAGCTTTCTTT. Protein sequence: CAIMRGDTEAFF.

The chain uses TRBV18 and TRBJ2-3; no clear D. The germline gives CDR1 KGHSH, CDR2 LQKENI. This CDR3 has 13 amino acids. V lost 6 bases and J lost 5, with 12 bases in between. CDR3 amino acids: CASSNGLGDTQYF. CDR3 nucleotides: TGTGCCAGCTCGAACGGTCTGGGAGATACGCAGTATTTT.

This sequence joins TRBV4-1 and TRBJ2-2; 10 bases agree with TRBD1. CDR1 MGHRA and CDR2 YSYEKL come from the germline V gene. The J segment lost 5 bases and the V segment lost 1 base, leaving 4 bases of the junction unmatched. The CDR3 has 16 residues. CDR3 nucleotides: TGCGCCAGCAGCCAAGGCCGGGACAGGGGTACCGGGGAGCTGTTTTTT. Its protein product is CASSQGRDRGTGELFF.

The chain employs TRBV7-8 and TRBJ2-2; tentatively, D is TRBD1 (5 bases). The CDR3 length is 16 residues. V was clipped by 1 base and J by 5 bases, with 14 bases between them. The germline gives CDR1 SGHVS, CDR2 FQNEAQ. The CDR3 here is CASSLVGVVRTGELFF. Written as DNA, the CDR3 is TGTGCCAGCAGCTTAGTAGGGGTGGTTAGGACCGGGGAGCTGTTTTTT.

The CDR3 protein is CASSLNSPSTDTQYF. The CDR3 DNA is TGTGCCAGCAGTTTAAACAGTCCAAGCACAGATACGCAGTATTTT. The chain combines TRBV27 with TRBJ2-3; D is uncertain. CDR3 size: 15 residues. V gave up 2 bases and J gave up 0 bases, with 9 bases separating them. Germline V gives CDR1 MNHEY, CDR2 SMNVEV (reference sequence).

The chain couples TRBV5-1 to TRBJ1-6; TRBD1 might be the D (5 bases). The CDR3 runs to 15 residues. V lost 4 bases and J lost 6, with 14 bases in between. Germline assignment: CDR1 SGHRS and CDR2 YFSETQ. Written as DNA, the CDR3 is TGCGCCAGCAGCCTAAGCAGGGTAGGTAATTCACCCCTCCACTTT. It is translated as CASSLSRVGNSPLHF.

This clone was detected only once. At one end, the junction sequence differs from germline, possibly due to a read error. This rearrangement joins TRBV5-1 to TRBJ1-2; TRBD1 aligns across 8 bases. The germline gives CDR1 SGHRS, CDR2 YFSETQ. The CDR3 is 13 residues long. DNA for the CDR3: TGCGCCAGCAGTCCTATTGACAGGGGCGTCGAGTACTTC. It translates to CASSPIDRGVEYF.

This clone was seen just once. This chain joins TRBV6-5 and TRBJ1-2; the D is unclear. Germline V gene lookup returns CDR1 MNHEY and CDR2 SVGAGI. The ends were cut back, 4 bases at V and 3 bases at J, with 9 bases in the middle. CDR3 size: 13 residues. The CDR3 DNA sequence: TGTGCCAGCAGTTTTGGTCCATACTATGGCTACACCTTC. It translates to CASSFGPYYGYTF.

The J gene is TRBJ2-7, the V gene TRBV5-4, with D perhaps matching TRBD1 or TRBD2 (6 bases each). This CDR3 spans 13 amino acids. Germline-derived CDR1 and CDR2 are SGHNT and YYREEE (reference sequence). CDR3 residues: CVTRGTLSYEQYF. The CDR3 DNA sequence: TGTGTCACCCGCGGGACACTGTCCTACGAGCAGTACTTC.

This chain links TRBV5-4 with TRBJ2-7; 8 bases agree with TRBD1. In germline, CDR1 is SGHNT, CDR2 YYREEE (reference sequence). CDR3 length: 15 residues. J lost 6 bases, V lost 4 bases, and 12 bases had no gene match. The CDR3 DNA follows: TGTGCCAGCAGCAAACCAGGACAGGGAAAGCTCGAGCAGTACTTC. Amino acids: CASSKPGQGKLEQYF. Full variable domain (missing parts from reference TRBV5-4 and TRBJ2-7): ETGVTQSPTHLIKTRGQQVTLRCSSQSGHNTVSWYQQALGQGPQFIFQYYREEENGRGNFPPRFSGLQFPNYSSELNVNALELDDSALYLCASSKPGQGKLEQYFGPGTRLTVT.

This clone was seen only once. The chain uses TRBV5-1 and TRBJ2-7, with D maybe TRBD2 (5 bases). Germline V lookup: CDR1 SGHRS, CDR2 YFSETQ. V lost 0 bases to trimming and J lost 2 bases, with 12 bases between them. This CDR3 spans 15 amino acids. The CDR3 region has the DNA TGCGCCAGCAGCTTGGCCCGGACTGGCCCCTACGAGCAGTACTTC. Its protein product is CASSLARTGPYEQYF.

This chain uses TRBV27 with TRBJ1-5; a possible D gene is TRBD1 (5 bases). The CDR3 loop spans 14 amino acids. The V end lost 7 bases, the J end lost 4 bases, and 14 bases lay between the germline ends. Germline CDR1 is MNHEY and CDR2 is SMNVEV (reference sequence). The CDR3 region has the DNA TGTGCCAGCACCTTAGCAGGGAAGAATCAGCCCCAGCATTTT. Translation gives CASTLAGKNQPQHF.

V gene TRBV6-1 combines with J gene TRBJ2-2, with a weak D call TRBD1 (5 bases). This CDR3 spans 16 amino acids. V lost 4 bases and J 8 bases, leaving 20 bases between the germline ends. From germline, CDR1 is MNHNS and CDR2 SASEGT. The CDR3 here is CASSAIRALARGELFF. CDR3 in DNA: TGTGCCAGCAGTGCAATCAGGGCCCTGGCCCGGGGGGAGCTGTTTTTT.

The J gene is TRBJ2-7, the V gene TRBV2; 7 positions agree with TRBD1. This CDR3 has 16 amino acids. Per germline, CDR1 SNHLY and CDR2 FYNNEI. V lost 0 bases and J lost 3; bases outside the gene matches: 8. This CDR3 reads CASSEADPGTDYEQYF. DNA of the CDR3: TGTGCCAGCAGTGAAGCGGATCCCGGGACAGACTACGAGCAGTACTTC.

CDR3 nucleotide sequence: TGTGCCAGCAGTTTGACCCCCTGGGAGGACACCTACGAGCAGTACTTC. Translation: CASSLTPWEDTYEQYF. V usage is TRBV27 and J usage is TRBJ2-7; maybe TRBD2 (6 bases). V lost 3 bases and J 2 bases, leaving 17 bases between the germline ends. This CDR3 region has 16 residues. Germline V lookup: CDR1 MNHEY, CDR2 SMNVEV (reference sequence).

The genes are TRBV2 and TRBJ1-1; possibly TRBD1 for D (5 bases). Germline V gene sequence: CDR1 SNHLY, CDR2 FYNNEI. Between the trimmed V and J ends, which lost 3 bases and 5 bases, there was a span of 13 bases. The CDR3 totals 14 residues. The CDR3 reads CASSDWAGKTEAFF. For the CDR3, the DNA is TGTGCCAGCAGTGACTGGGCAGGGAAGACTGAAGCTTTCTTT. The full variable domain, completed using reference TRBV2 and TRBJ1-1, is EPEVTQTPSHQVTQMGQEVILRCVPISNHLYFYWYRQILGQKVEFLVSFYNNEISEKSEIFDDQFSVERPDGSNFTLKIRSTKLEDSAMYFCASSDWAGKTEAFFGQGTRLTVV.